Listed below are T cell receptor beta chains from one sample, sequenced in a study of CD8 T cells in ankylosing spondylitis. TCRdb reprocessed the 5' RACE reads with MiXCR, giving one entry per CDR3 protein. The sample contains 150,000 to 200,000 distinct CDR3 sequences, about 32% of which appear only once. Specimen: synovial fluid, either unsorted or a sorted T cell fraction (not recorded which). The receptors come from a male donor with ankylosing spondylitis. CDR3s include the opening cysteine and the closing phenylalanine or tryptophan. The order of the fields is clone size, D gene, J gene, V gene, CDR3 DNA, CDR3 protein. D genes are given only for firm matches. Only some rows state a clone size, as once, few, many or a class for expanded clones.

few NA TRBJ2-7 TRBV29-1 TGCAGCACGACTAGTAGCGACGAGCAGTACTTC CSTTSSDEQYF
NA TRBD2 TRBJ2-1 TRBV27 TGTGCCAGCAGTGCTAGCGGGAGTTATAACAATGAGCAGTTCTTC CASSASGSYNNEQFF
few TRBD2 TRBJ2-2 TRBV7-2 TGTGCCAGCAGCTCCAGAAGCGGGAAATGGAACACCGGGGAGCTGTTTTTT CASSSRSGKWNTGELFF
NA TRBD1 TRBJ1-5 TRBV2 TGTGCCAGCAGCGGGCAGGGGGGGAGGAAGCCCCAGCATTTT CASSGQGGRKPQHF
large NA TRBJ1-5 TRBV7-9 TGTGCCAGCAGCCCGCAAGCCCAACAGCCCCAGCATTTT CASSPQAQQPQHF
NA NA TRBJ1-2 TRBV11-2 TGTGCCAGCAGCTTAGGGGCAGGGGATTATGGCTACACCTTC CASSLGAGDYGYTF
few TRBD1 TRBJ2-7 TRBV12-3/TRBV12-4 TGTGCCAGCAGTTGGGACAGCAGGACCTACGAGCAGTACTTC CASSWDSRTYEQYF
NA NA TRBJ2-2 TRBV27 TGTGCCAGCAGTTTAGGCTTCCCCGGGGAGCTGTTTTTT CASSLGFPGELFF
few NA TRBJ1-1 TRBV11-2 TGTGCCAGCAGCTTCGGCAGGAACACTGAAGCTTTCTTT CASSFGRNTEAFF
few NA TRBJ2-1 TRBV10-2 TGCGCCAGCAGATTTGGACAGAACAATGAGCAGTTCTTC CASRFGQNNEQFF
few TRBD1 TRBJ1-1 TRBV20-1 TGCAGTGCCAAGACAGGGACCGGGGACACTGAAGCTTTCTTT CSAKTGTGDTEAFF
few TRBD2 TRBJ2-7 TRBV19 TGTGCCAGTAAGCCCACTAGTAGCGGGAGCACCGAGCAGTACTTC CASKPTSSGSTEQYF
few NA TRBJ1-1 TRBV20-1 TGCAAATCAGGGAACACTGAAGCTTTCTTT CKSGNTEAFF
many NA TRBJ2-3 TRBV12-3/TRBV12-4 TGTGCCAGCAGACCCCTCGCCGGATCCCAGCAGTATTTT CASRPLAGSQQYF
few NA TRBJ1-2 TRBV7-9 TGTGCCAGCAGCTTATGGCCCGCGGCGACGGTGACTGGCTACACCTTC CASSLWPAATVTGYTF
many NA TRBJ2-6 TRBV9 TGTGCCAGCAGCGTGGACGCTCTGGGGGCCAACGTCCTGACTTTC CASSVDALGANVLTF
few TRBD2 TRBJ2-3 TRBV5-4 TGTGCCAGCAGCTTTACAGCGGGGGGGCTCCACCTCGGAACGGATACGCAGTATTTT CASSFTAGGLHLGTDTQYF
many NA TRBJ1-3 TRBV7-2 TGTGCCAGCAGCCGAGGTCCCGTGGAAGATGGAAACACCATATATTTT CASSRGPVEDGNTIYF
NA NA TRBJ2-5 TRBV12-3/TRBV12-4 TGTGCCAGCATTCGTTCCGGGGTGGGGGAGACCCAGTACTTC CASIRSGVGETQYF
NA NA TRBJ2-3 TRBV29-1 TGCAGCGTTGAAGGGTCCAGCGTTAGCACAGATACGCAGTATTTT CSVEGSSVSTDTQYF
many NA TRBJ2-7 TRBV5-1 TGCGCCAGCAATAGAGGGGCCTCTACCAGCTCCTACGAGCAGTACTTC CASNRGASTSSYEQYF
NA NA TRBJ2-1 TRBV7-9 TGTGCCAGCAGCCAAAGGGCTTACAATGAGCAGTTCTTC CASSQRAYNEQFF
NA TRBD1 TRBJ2-7 TRBV20-1 TGCAATGCCCCCGACCGGGACAGGGGAACCTACGAGCAGTACTTC CNAPDRDRGTYEQYF
NA TRBD2 TRBJ2-1 TRBV6-5 TGTGCCATCAGTGATCTCGAGTACCTAGCGGAGGCCAATGAGCAGTTCTTC CAISDLEYLAEANEQFF
many NA TRBJ2-3 TRBV6-2/TRBV6-3 TGTGCCAGCAGTTACCCGAAGGCAGATACGCAGTATTTT CASSYPKADTQYF
many TRBD1 TRBJ2-2 TRBV12-3/TRBV12-4 TGTGCCAGCAGCCGACAGGGGCCCGGGGAGCTGTTTTTT CASSRQGPGELFF
NA NA TRBJ1-5 TRBV12-3/TRBV12-4 TGTGCCAGCAGTCCAAACCAGGGCAATCAGCCCCAGCATTTT CASSPNQGNQPQHF
few TRBD2 TRBJ2-1 TRBV15 TGTGCCACCAGCAGAGCCCGAGGGGACTACCCAAGGGGGCAGTTCTTC CATSRARGDYPRGQFF
NA NA TRBJ1-4 TRBV5-6 TGTGCCAGCAGCCGACGGACAGCCTCTAATGAAAAACTGTTTTTT CASSRRTASNEKLFF
NA NA TRBJ1-5 TRBV29-1 TGCAGCGTTGAATGGGGAAGCAATCAGCCCCAGCATTTT CSVEWGSNQPQHF
NA NA TRBJ2-7 TRBV3-1 TGTGCCAGCAGCCAAGAGAAAGTTTTCTCCTACGAGCAGTACTTC CASSQEKVFSYEQYF
NA NA TRBJ1-5 TRBV20-1 TGCAGTGCTAGCAGCGCAGAGAAAAATCAGCCCCAGCATTTT CSASSAEKNQPQHF
NA TRBD1 TRBJ2-1 TRBV3-1 TGTGCCAGCAGCCGCGGACAGGGGGCGGCTGAGCAGTTCTTC CASSRGQGAAEQFF
NA TRBD2 TRBJ2-4 TRBV20-1 TGCAGTGCTAGAGTAGCGGGGGGCCGGAGGGATCGGGGCAAAAACATTCAGTACTTC CSARVAGGRRDRGKNIQYF
NA NA TRBJ2-1 TRBV12-3/TRBV12-4 TGTGCCAGCACCGAAACCAGGGGATTTTGGGTTGAGCAGTTCTTC CASTETRGFWVEQFF
NA NA TRBJ2-6 TRBV6-1 TGTGCCAGCAGTGAAGAGTACAGGGCGGCTGGGGCCAACGTCCTGACTTTC CASSEEYRAAGANVLTF
NA TRBD1 TRBJ1-5 TRBV6-1 TGTGCCAGCAGACAGGGGGCCGTCGGTCAGCCCCAGCATTTT CASRQGAVGQPQHF
NA TRBD2 TRBJ2-1 TRBV20-1 TGCAGTGCTCTAGCGGGAGGGGTCTACAATGAGCAGTTCTTC CSALAGGVYNEQFF
NA NA TRBJ2-7 TRBV5-6 TGTGCCAGCAGCCGACGGACAGATAGCTCCTACGAGCAGTACTTC CASSRRTDSSYEQYF
NA TRBD2 TRBJ2-7 TRBV12-3/TRBV12-4 TGTGCCAGCAGTTTGGTAGCGGGAGAGGGGGCGGGGTACGAGCAGTACTTC CASSLVAGEGAGYEQYF
few NA TRBJ1-2 TRBV6-1 TGTGCCAGCAGTGAGGGCAATTATGGCTACACCTTC CASSEGNYGYTF
many NA TRBJ2-5 TRBV25-1 TGTGCCAGCAGTGAAGGGAGGTTGGGCCAAGAGACCCAGTACTTC CASSEGRLGQETQYF
many TRBD2 TRBJ2-1 TRBV2 TGTGCCAGCAGTCGACTAGCGGGAGGGCCGGGAGAGCAGTTCTTC CASSRLAGGPGEQFF
NA TRBD2 TRBJ2-3 TRBV2 TGTGCCAGCAGGACCCTAGCGGGGGCCACAGATACGCAGTATTTT CASRTLAGATDTQYF
NA NA TRBJ2-2 TRBV11-3 TGTGCCAGCAGCTTAGATGTGGGGCGCCCCACCGGGGAGCTGTTTTTT CASSLDVGRPTGELFF
NA NA TRBJ1-1 TRBV2 TGTGCCAGCAGTGTTGCTGGAAGGGAAGCTTTCTTT CASSVAGREAFF
many TRBD1 TRBJ1-1 TRBV6-6 TGTGCCAGCACTAGACAGGGCGGGGTTGAAGCTTTCTTT CASTRQGGVEAFF
few NA TRBJ2-1 TRBV5-5 TGTGCCAGCAGCTTGCGACGGACCAATGAGCAGTTCTTC CASSLRRTNEQFF
few TRBD1 TRBJ1-5 TRBV20-1 TGCAGTGCTAGAGATCTCGCTAAGGACAGGAATCAGCCCCAGCATTTT CSARDLAKDRNQPQHF
NA NA TRBJ2-2 TRBV12-3/TRBV12-4 TGTGCCAGCAGACCCGGGTCAGCCGGCACCGGGGAGCTGTTTTTT CASRPGSAGTGELFF
few NA TRBJ2-1 TRBV7-9 TGTGCCAGCAGCTTAGTAGGAATCCAGCAGTTCTTC CASSLVGIQQFF
NA NA TRBJ2-5 TRBV6-2/TRBV6-3 TGTGCCAGCAGTTACCCCGACCCGGGGGAGACCCAGTACTTC CASSYPDPGETQYF
NA TRBD2 TRBJ2-1 TRBV27 TGTGCCAGCAGTTTCAAGCGGGGGAGCTCCTACAATGAGCAGTTCTTC CASSFKRGSSYNEQFF
many NA TRBJ2-5 TRBV7-9 TGTGCCAGCAGCTTAATCCTCGGAACGTACCAAGAGACCCAGTACTTC CASSLILGTYQETQYF
many NA TRBJ1-6 TRBV3-1 TGTGCCAGCAGCCAAGCGATAGCTGGAGGAACCCTCCACTTT CASSQAIAGGTLHF